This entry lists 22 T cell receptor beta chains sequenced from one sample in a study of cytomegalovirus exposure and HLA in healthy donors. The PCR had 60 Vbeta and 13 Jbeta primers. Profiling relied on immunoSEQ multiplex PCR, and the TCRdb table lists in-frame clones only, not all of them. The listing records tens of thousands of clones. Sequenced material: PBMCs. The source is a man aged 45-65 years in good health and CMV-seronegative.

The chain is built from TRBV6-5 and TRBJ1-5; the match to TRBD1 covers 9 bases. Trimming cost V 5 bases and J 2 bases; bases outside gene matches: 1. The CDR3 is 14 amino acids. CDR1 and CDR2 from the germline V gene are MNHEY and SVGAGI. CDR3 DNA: TGTGCCAGCAGTCGGACAGGGGGCAATCAGCCCCAGCATTTT. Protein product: CASSRTGGNQPQHF.

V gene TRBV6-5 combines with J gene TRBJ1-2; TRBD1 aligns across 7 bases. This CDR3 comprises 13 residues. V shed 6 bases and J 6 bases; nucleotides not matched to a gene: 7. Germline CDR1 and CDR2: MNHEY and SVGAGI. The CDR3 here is CASSRDREDGYTF. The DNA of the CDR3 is TGTGCCAGCAGCCGCGACAGGGAAGATGGCTACACCTTC.

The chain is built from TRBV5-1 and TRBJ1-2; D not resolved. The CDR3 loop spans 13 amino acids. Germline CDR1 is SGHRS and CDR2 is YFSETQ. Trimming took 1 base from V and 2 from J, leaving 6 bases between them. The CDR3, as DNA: TGCGCCAGCAGCTTGAGCATGAACTATGGCTACACCTTC. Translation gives CASSLSMNYGYTF.

The chain's CDR3 is CASSEVRGATNEKLFF. CDR3 DNA: TGTGCCAGCAGTGAGGTCAGGGGGGCAACTAATGAAAAACTGTTTTTT. The V gene is TRBV2, the J gene TRBJ1-4; TRBD1 aligns across 7 bases. The CDR3 sequence is 16 residues long. The germline V gene encodes CDR1 SNHLY and CDR2 FYNNEI. Unmatched junction bases numbered 4, after V lost 3 bases and J lost 0 bases.

The DNA for the CDR3 is TGTGCCAGCAGTTATCTCCGCTCTGGGGCCAACGTCCTGACTTTC. This sequence encodes CASSYLRSGANVLTF. V and J are TRBV6-5 and TRBJ2-6; no definite D call. Germline assignment: CDR1 MNHEY and CDR2 SVGAGI. Trimming left V 3 bases short and J 0 bases short, with 6 bases between. The CDR3 has 15 residues.

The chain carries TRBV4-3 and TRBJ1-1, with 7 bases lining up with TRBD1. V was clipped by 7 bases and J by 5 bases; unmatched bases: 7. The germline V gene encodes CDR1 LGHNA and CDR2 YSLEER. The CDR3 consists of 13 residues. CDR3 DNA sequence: TGCGCCAGCACCCGACAGGGAGGAACTGAAGCTTTCTTT. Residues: CASTRQGGTEAFF.

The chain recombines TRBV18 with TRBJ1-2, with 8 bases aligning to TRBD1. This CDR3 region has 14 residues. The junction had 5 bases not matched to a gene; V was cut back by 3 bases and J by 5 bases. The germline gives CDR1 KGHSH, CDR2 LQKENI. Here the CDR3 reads CASSPDRALYGYTF. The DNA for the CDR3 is TGTGCCAGCTCACCGGACAGGGCTTTGTATGGCTACACCTTC.

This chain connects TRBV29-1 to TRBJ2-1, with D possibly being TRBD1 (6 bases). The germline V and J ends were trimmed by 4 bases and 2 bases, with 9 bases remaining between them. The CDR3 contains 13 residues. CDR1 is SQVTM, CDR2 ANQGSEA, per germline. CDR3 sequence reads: CSVVGTTYNEQFF. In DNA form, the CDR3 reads TGCAGCGTTGTTGGGACAACCTACAATGAGCAGTTCTTC.

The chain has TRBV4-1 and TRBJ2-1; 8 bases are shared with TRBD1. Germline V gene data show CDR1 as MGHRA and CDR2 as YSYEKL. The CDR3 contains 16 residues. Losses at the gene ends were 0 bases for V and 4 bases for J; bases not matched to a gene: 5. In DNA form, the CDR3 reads TGCGCCAGCAGCCAAGATACACAGGGGGTGTACAATGAGCAGTTCTTC. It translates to CASSQDTQGVYNEQFF.

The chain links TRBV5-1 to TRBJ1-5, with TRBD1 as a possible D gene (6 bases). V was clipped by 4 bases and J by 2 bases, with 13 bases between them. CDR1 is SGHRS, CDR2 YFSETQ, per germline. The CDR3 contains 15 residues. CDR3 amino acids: CASSMTGQGNQPQHF. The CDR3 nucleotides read TGCGCCAGCAGCATGACAGGTCAGGGCAATCAGCCCCAGCATTTT.

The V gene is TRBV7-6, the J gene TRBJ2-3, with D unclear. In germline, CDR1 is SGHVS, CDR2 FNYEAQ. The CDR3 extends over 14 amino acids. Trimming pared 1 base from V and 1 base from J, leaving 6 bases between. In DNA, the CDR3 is TGTGCCAGCAGCTTAGGAGTGGGCACAGATACGCAGTATTTT. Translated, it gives CASSLGVGTDTQYF.

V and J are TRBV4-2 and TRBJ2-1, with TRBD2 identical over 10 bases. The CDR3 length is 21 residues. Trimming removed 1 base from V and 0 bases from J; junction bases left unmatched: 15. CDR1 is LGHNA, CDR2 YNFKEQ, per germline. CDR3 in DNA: TGTGCCAGCAGCCAAGTTACTAGCGGGGCAAAACGACCTAGCTCCTACAATGAGCAGTTCTTC. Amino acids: CASSQVTSGAKRPSSYNEQFF.

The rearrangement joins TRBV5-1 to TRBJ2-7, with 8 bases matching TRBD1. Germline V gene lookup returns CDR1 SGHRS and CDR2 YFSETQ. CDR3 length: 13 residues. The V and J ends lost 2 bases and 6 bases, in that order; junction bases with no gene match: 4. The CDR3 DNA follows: TGCGCCAGCAGCTTAAACGGACAGGGCGAGCAGTACTTC. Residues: CASSLNGQGEQYF.

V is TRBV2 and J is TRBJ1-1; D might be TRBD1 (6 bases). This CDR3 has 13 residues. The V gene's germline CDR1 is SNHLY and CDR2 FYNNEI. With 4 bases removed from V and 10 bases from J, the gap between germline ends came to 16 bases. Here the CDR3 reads CASSVRDTVLAFF. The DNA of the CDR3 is TGTGCCAGCAGTGTCCGGGACACCGTTCTAGCTTTCTTT.

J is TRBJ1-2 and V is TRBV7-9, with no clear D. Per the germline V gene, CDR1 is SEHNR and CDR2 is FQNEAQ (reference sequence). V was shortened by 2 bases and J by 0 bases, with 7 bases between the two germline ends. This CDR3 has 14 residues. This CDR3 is CASSLTDPNYGYTF. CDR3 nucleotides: TGTGCCAGCAGCTTAACAGACCCTAACTATGGCTACACCTTC.

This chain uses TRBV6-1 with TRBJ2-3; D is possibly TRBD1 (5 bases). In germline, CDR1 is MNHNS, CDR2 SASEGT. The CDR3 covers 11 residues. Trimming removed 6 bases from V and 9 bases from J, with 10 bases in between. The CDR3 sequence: CASRSGLTQYF. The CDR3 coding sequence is TGTGCCAGCAGGTCAGGGTTAACGCAGTATTTT.

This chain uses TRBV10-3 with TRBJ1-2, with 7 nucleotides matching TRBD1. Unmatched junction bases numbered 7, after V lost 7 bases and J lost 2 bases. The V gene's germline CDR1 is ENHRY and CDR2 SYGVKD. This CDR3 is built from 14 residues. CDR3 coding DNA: TGTGCCATCAACCGACAGGGTACCAACTATGGCTACACCTTC. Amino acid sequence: CAINRQGTNYGYTF.

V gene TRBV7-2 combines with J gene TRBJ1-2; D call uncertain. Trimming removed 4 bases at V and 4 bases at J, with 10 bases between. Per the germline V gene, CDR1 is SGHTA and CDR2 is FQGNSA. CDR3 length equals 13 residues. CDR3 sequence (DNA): TGTGCCAGCAGCTCCCCGTCGGGCTATGGCTACACCTTC. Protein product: CASSSPSGYGYTF.

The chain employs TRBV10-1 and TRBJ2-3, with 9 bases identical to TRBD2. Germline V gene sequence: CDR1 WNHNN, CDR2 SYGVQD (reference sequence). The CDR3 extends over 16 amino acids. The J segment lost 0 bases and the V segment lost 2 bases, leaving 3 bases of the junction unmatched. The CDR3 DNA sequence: TGCGCCAGCAGTGAGATGGCGGGGGGGAGCACAGATACGCAGTATTTT. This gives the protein CASSEMAGGSTDTQYF.

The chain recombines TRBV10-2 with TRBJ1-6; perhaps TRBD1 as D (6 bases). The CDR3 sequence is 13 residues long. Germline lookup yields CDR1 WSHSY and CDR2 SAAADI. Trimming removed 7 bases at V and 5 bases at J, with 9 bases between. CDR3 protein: CASMRTDNSPLHF. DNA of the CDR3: TGCGCCAGCATGAGGACAGATAATTCACCCCTCCACTTT.

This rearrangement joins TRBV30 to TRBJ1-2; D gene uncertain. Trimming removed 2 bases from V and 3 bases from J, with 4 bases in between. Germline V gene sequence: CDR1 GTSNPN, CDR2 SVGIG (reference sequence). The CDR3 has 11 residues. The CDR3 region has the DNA TGTGCCTGGAGTCCGGACTATGGCTACACCTTC. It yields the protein CAWSPDYGYTF.

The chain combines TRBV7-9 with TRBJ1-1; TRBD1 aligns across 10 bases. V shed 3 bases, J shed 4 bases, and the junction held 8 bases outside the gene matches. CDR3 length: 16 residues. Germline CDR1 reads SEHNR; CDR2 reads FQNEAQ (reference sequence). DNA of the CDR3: TGTGCCAGCAGCTTGGGGGACAGGGGTTATAGCACTGAAGCTTTCTTT. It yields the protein CASSLGDRGYSTEAFF.